This T cell receptor beta chain was identified in a study of cytomegalovirus exposure and HLA in healthy donors. Background on the study: There were just under 400 genotyped donors. Of these, 81% fell in the genetic ancestry cluster associated with self-reported Caucasian donors.

The PCR employed 60 Vbeta primers together with 13 Jbeta primers. The repertoire was sequenced with immunoSEQ multiplex PCR; TCRdb's copy has only in-frame clones and lacks some. The sample lists about 140,000 clones, 60% to 80% seen once, with 1.5% to 2% in the top ten. The V gene end was trimmed by 8 bases and the J gene end by 8 bases; junction bases not matched to a gene: 0. The CDR3 has 12 amino acids. The germline V gene encodes CDR1 ENHRY and CDR2 SYGVKD. Donors had nominal health at sampling but likely had unrecorded immune exposures. The V gene is TRBV10-3, the J gene TRBJ2-1; 13 nucleotides line up with TRBD2. Sequencing was carried out using PBMCs. The receptor was derived from a woman aged 30 to 39 in good health and CMV-seronegative. The CDR3 DNA reads TGTGCCATCGGGACTAGCGGGGATGAGCAGTTCTTC. Its translation: CAIGTSGDEQFF.